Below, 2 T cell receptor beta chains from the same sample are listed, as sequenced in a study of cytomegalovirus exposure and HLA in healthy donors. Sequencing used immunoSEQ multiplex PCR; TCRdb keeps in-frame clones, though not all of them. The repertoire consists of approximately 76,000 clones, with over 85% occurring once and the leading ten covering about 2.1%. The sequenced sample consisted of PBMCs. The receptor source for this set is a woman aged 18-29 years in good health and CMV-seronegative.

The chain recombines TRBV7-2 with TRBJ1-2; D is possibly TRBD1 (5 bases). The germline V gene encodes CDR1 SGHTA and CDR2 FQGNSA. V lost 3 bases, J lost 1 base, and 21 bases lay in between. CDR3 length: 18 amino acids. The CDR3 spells CASSLRQNPWGFNYGYTF. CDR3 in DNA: TGTGCCAGCAGCTTGCGGCAAAACCCGTGGGGCTTTAACTATGGCTACACCTTC.

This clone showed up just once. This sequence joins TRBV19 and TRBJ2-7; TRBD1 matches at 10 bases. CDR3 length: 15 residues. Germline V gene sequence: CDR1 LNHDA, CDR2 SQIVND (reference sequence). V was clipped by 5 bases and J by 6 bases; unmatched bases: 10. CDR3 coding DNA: TGTGCCAGTAGTGCCAGACAGGGGGCGGACGTCGAGCAGTACTTC. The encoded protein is CASSARQGADVEQYF.